Given below is one T cell receptor beta chain in context. Germline V CDR1 and CDR2: SGHAT, FQNNGV. There are 12 residues in the CDR3. Trimming stripped 4 bases from V and 3 bases from J, with 7 bases between. The source of the sample is a study of patients and donors after allogeneic stem cell transplantation. In TCRdb, the RT-PCR reads were re-called with MiXCR into one record per CDR3 protein. The sample lists more than 850,000 distinct CDR3 sequences, approximately 19% occurring once. The material sequenced was blood, either unsorted or a sorted T cell fraction (not recorded which). This receptor was identified in a human donor who was either an allogeneic HSCT recipient or a stem cell or donor lymphocyte infusion donor (not recorded which). It is not recorded whose cells these are; they may come from a transplant donor. This sequence joins TRBV11-2 and TRBJ2-7; D gene unclear. In DNA, the CDR3 is TGTGCCAGCAGCTCAACACACTACGAGCAGTACTTC. Translated: CASSSTHYEQYF.